The source of this T cell receptor beta chain is a study of graft-versus-host responses after intestinal transplantation (dated by TCRdb to the early 2020s). Background for the entire study: Multivisceral, liver-intestinal, or isolated intestinal transplants were received by the recipients. Rather than being sequenced by the commercial service, samples from a few later patients were sequenced in-house on an Illumina MiSeq and processed with MiXCR. Of the 20 to 30 intestinal transplant recipients enrolled in the cohort, one of whom was a retransplant, a few patients without pretransplant specimens were excluded. Donor T cell macrochimerism was defined as a peak of at least 4% donor T cells among recipient peripheral blood mononuclear cells. Every recipient was given anti-thymocyte globulin induction, followed by about three years of maintenance tacrolimus and steroids. Alloreactive clones were identified by sequencing pre-transplant mixed lymphocyte reaction products and comparing them with unstimulated pre-transplant donor and recipient T cells. Bulk TCR-beta CDR3 sequencing was used to track graft-versus-host and host-versus-graft alloreactive T cell clones in the graft, circulation and bone marrow after intestinal transplantation. Findings and caveats that apply to the study as a whole: The conclusions were limited by the relatively low number and heterogeneity of the intestinal transplant patients. In patients with donor T cell macrochimerism, the allografts had high GvH to HvG T cell clonal ratios. Peak levels of circulating GvH clones were associated with declines in HvG clones early after transplant. GvH clones turned up in recipient bone marrow, with some appearing earlier in ileal mucosa or blood, a pattern consistent with an intestinal mucosal origin.

From the germline V gene, CDR1 is SGHRS and CDR2 is YFSETQ. The germline V end is reduced by 3 bases and the J end by 0 bases; junction bases left unmatched: 7. From its cysteine to its phenylalanine, the CDR3 spans 18 amino acids. The read is trimmed to its CDR3 DNA, 54 bases read in frame from base 1. In the first month after transplant, blood samples were collected up to 4 times, and after that at least monthly when available. A remark on this clone: Its recognized antigen is unknown. Within one base of it there is no much larger clone, and no base qualities were kept.

The method behind the library was the immunoSEQ multiplex PCR assay. For most patients, genomic DNA was subjected to high-throughput TCR-beta CDR3 sequencing by Adaptive Biotechnologies. From the authors' description of their analysis: Adaptive's ImmunoSEQ software supplied the TCR sequencing data for about 18 patients, while MiXCR and VDJtools were used to process three other patients. Because the origin of CDR3 nucleotide sequences shared between donor and recipient could not be assigned, those sequences were removed. To count as alloreactive, a clone needed at least 2-fold expansion over unstimulated cells and a minimum CFSE-low frequency of 0.002% (template counts) or 0.001% (read counts). Clones were considered mappable if detected in sequenced pre-transplant spleen, lymph node, or MLR CFSE-low populations of the donor or recipient. The cumulative frequency of alloreactive clones was calculated as a percentage of all sequences, weighted by copy number. What TCRdb holds here is the immuneACCESS table cut down to in-frame rearrangements. Part of the clones is not present; checked against another copy, under half of the missing clones reflect an unresolved V gene, and the others are unexplained. For V, J and clone size, that table is used; D and trimming come from the DNA. The sample includes about 47,000 clones, with roughly 94% observed a single time. 1.6% of the sample is in the top ten clones.

The chain was built from TRBV5-1 and TRBJ2-7; 15 bases in the junction line up with TRBD2. The sequences come from PBMCs, collected roughly 51 weeks after intestinal transplant. The receptor was isolated from a human patient who received an intestinal transplant, so some T cells may come from the graft donor. This receptor has the CDR3 CASSSGTSGRYPSYEQYF. In nucleotide form, the sequence is TGCGCCAGCAGCTCCGGGACTAGCGGGAGGTACCCCTCCTACGAGCAGTACTTC.